These 13 T cell receptor beta chains were all obtained from the same sample, sequenced in a study of T cells in Graves' hyperthyroidism and ophthalmopathy. Amplified TCR beta CDR3 regions came from RNA transcripts. Primed by the HTBI set, a first-round RT-PCR was run on the TCR CDR3. Each CDR3 protein gets one entry after TCRdb re-called the multiplex PCR reads with MiXCR. Of roughly 750,000 distinct CDR3 sequences listed, 16% are singletons. The sample was blood. The receptors here all came from a man younger than 35 with Graves' hyperthyroidism.

The rearrangement uses TRBV7-9 and TRBJ2-1, with 10 bases identical to TRBD2. Germline lookup yields CDR1 SEHNR and CDR2 FQNEAQ (reference sequence). V shed 3 bases, J shed 2 bases, and the junction held 4 bases outside the gene matches. This CDR3 comprises 16 residues. CDR3 sequence: CASSLASGSPYNEQFF. CDR3 DNA sequence: TGTGCCAGCAGCTTGGCTAGCGGGAGTCCCTACAATGAGCAGTTCTTC. Using reference TRBV7-9 and TRBJ2-1 for the parts outside the CDR3, the full variable domain is DTGVSQNPRHKITKRGQNVTFRCDPISEHNRLYWYRQTLGQGPEFLTYFQNEAQLEKSRLLSDRFSAERPKGSFSTLEIQRTEQGDSAMYLCASSLASGSPYNEQFFGPGTRLTVL.

This clonotype was counted a few times. This chain uses TRBV6-5 with TRBJ1-4; D not resolved. The CDR3 sequence is 14 residues long. The V and J ends lost 2 bases and 8 bases respectively, with 12 bases between them. Germline lookup yields CDR1 MNHEY and CDR2 SVGAGI. The CDR3 is CASSYRRPGEKLFF. Written as DNA, the CDR3 is TGTGCCAGCAGTTACCGTAGACCGGGGGAAAAACTGTTTTTT.

The chain is built from TRBV15 and TRBJ1-2; D is unresolved. CDR3 size: 16 residues. Trimming removed 0 bases at V and 4 bases at J, with 15 bases between. CDR1 is LNHNV and CDR2 is YYDKDF in the germline V gene (reference sequence). CDR3 amino acids: CATSRDLSPGPYGYTF. The CDR3 nucleotides read TGTGCCACCAGCAGAGATCTAAGTCCCGGGCCCTATGGCTACACCTTC.

This clonotype was found many times. CDR3 in amino acids: CASSPVGPQETQYF. The CDR3 region has the DNA TGTGCCAGCAGTCCGGTTGGACCCCAAGAGACCCAGTACTTC. The rearrangement joins TRBV12-3 or TRBV12-4 to TRBJ2-5; D is ambiguous. The CDR3 totals 14 residues. The germline V and J ends were trimmed by 5 bases and 1 base, with 11 bases remaining between them.

V usage is TRBV9 and J usage is TRBJ1-5; D not resolved. V shed 0 bases and J shed 5 bases, with 9 bases lying between them. The CDR3 spans 14 residues. Germline values: CDR1 SGDLS, CDR2 YYNGEE. The CDR3 coding sequence is TGTGCCAGCAGCGTAGGAACGAGTGATCAGCCCCAGCATTTT. It is translated as CASSVGTSDQPQHF.

The chain employs TRBV7-9 and TRBJ2-5; unclear D gene. Trimming stripped 5 bases from V and 1 base from J, with 23 bases between. This CDR3 has 18 amino acids. Per germline, CDR1 SEHNR and CDR2 FQNEAQ (reference sequence). In nucleotides, the CDR3 is TGTGCCAGCAGCCAATGGAAGGGCTCCAGGCCTCCCCAAGAGACCCAGTACTTC. This translates into CASSQWKGSRPPQETQYF.

V gene TRBV5-1 combines with J gene TRBJ2-3, with 9 nucleotides matching TRBD2. The CDR3 consists of 19 residues. Germline values: CDR1 SGHRS, CDR2 YFSETQ. With V trimmed by 2 bases and J by 0 bases, 13 bases remained unmatched. The CDR3 region is CASSFTPTSGAASTDTQYF. CDR3 coding DNA: TGCGCCAGCAGCTTTACCCCGACTAGCGGAGCAGCTAGCACAGATACGCAGTATTTT.

The chain is built from TRBV28 and TRBJ1-5; no clear D. Germline lookup yields CDR1 MDHEN and CDR2 SYDVKM. The germline V and J ends were trimmed by 5 bases and 2 bases, with 16 bases remaining between them. The CDR3 runs 16 residues. CDR3 loop: CASSPPGPPGNQPQHF. Written as DNA, the CDR3 is TGTGCCAGCAGTCCCCCCGGCCCTCCGGGCAATCAGCCCCAGCATTTT. Combining the CDR3 with reference TRBV28 and TRBJ1-5 gives the whole variable domain DVKVTQSSRYLVKRTGEKVFLECVQDMDHENMFWYRQDPGLGLRLIYFSYDVKMKEKGDIPEGYSVSREKKERFSLILESASTNQTSMYLCASSPPGPPGNQPQHFGDGTRLSIL.

The sample holds a few counts of this clonotype. The chain is built from TRBV12-3 or TRBV12-4 and TRBJ2-7; D is perhaps TRBD2 (7 bases). The CDR3 runs to 14 residues. Trimming pared 6 bases from V and 4 bases from J, leaving 16 bases between. The CDR3 DNA is TGTGCCAGCAGCTGGGGGGGCGCCGGATACGAGCAGTACTTC. It yields the protein CASSWGGAGYEQYF.

V and J are TRBV4-1 and TRBJ2-1, with 9 bases lining up with TRBD2. Germline-derived CDR1 and CDR2 are MGHRA and YSYEKL. V was pared by 0 bases and J by 1 base, with 4 bases of the junction left unmatched. The length of the CDR3 is 17 residues. Here the CDR3 DNA reads TGCGCCAGCAGCCAAGAAGGCGCGGGAGGGTCCTACAATGAGCAGTTCTTC. Amino acids: CASSQEGAGGSYNEQFF.

This clonotype was recorded many times. The V gene is TRBV7-2, the J gene TRBJ2-7, with 10 bases lining up with TRBD1. CDR3 length equals 14 residues. Germline V lookup: CDR1 SGHTA, CDR2 FQGNSA. The J segment lost 2 bases and the V segment lost 4 bases, leaving 2 bases of the junction unmatched. In DNA form, the CDR3 reads TGTGCCAGCAGCTCCGGGACAGGGGCCTACGAGCAGTACTTC. The encoded protein is CASSSGTGAYEQYF.

This clonotype was seen ten or more times. This chain uses TRBV12-3 or TRBV12-4 with TRBJ2-7; the D gene could be TRBD1 or TRBD2 (6 bases each). Trimming took 7 bases from V and 6 from J, leaving 10 bases between them. CDR3 length: 11 residues. This CDR3 reads CASMGGGEQYF. In DNA form, the CDR3 reads TGTGCCAGCATGGGGGGCGGCGAGCAGTACTTC.

DNA for the CDR3: TGCGCCAGCACCCCGGGGACAGGGGGCCTCGCGGTATACGGTACTTTCTTT. Translation gives CASTPGTGGLAVYGTFF. The chain uses TRBV5-1 and TRBJ1-1, with 12 bases identical to TRBD1. Losses at the gene ends were 6 bases for V and 12 bases for J; bases not matched to a gene: 21. Germline V gene sequence: CDR1 SGHRS, CDR2 YFSETQ. CDR3 length equals 17 residues.